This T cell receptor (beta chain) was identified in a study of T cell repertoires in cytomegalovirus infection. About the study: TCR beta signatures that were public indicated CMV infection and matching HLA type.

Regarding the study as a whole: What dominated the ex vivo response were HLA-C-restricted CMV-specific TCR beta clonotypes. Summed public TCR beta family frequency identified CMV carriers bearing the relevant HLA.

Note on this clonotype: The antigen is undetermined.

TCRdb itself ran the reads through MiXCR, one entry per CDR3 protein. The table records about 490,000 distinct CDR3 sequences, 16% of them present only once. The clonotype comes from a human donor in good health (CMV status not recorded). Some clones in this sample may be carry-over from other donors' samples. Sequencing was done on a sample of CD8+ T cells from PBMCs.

CDR3 sequence: CASSWTGGGNQPQHF. In nucleotides, the CDR3 is TGCGCCAGCAGCTGGACGGGTGGAGGCAATCAGCCCCAGCATTTT. This chain links TRBV5-1 with TRBJ1-5; D unclear. Per germline, CDR1 SGHRS and CDR2 YFSETQ. V lost 3 bases and J lost 2, with 12 bases in between. This CDR3 contains 15 residues.